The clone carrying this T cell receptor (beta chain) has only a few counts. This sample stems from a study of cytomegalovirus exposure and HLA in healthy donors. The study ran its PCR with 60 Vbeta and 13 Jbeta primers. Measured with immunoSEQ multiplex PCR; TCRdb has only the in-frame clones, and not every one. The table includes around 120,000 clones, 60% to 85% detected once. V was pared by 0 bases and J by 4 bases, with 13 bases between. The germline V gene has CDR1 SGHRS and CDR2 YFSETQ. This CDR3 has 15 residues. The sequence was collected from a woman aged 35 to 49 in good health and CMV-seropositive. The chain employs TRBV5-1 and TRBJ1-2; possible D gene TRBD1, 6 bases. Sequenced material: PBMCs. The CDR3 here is CASSLEPGHLYGYTF. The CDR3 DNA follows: TGCGCCAGCAGCTTGGAGCCGGGACACCTCTATGGCTACACCTTC.